The present TCR beta chain was sequenced within a study of blood T cell repertoires in COVID-19. Turning to the study itself: Material from acute and convalescent COVID-19 was sourced from the United States, Italy and Spain.

The authors' processing: How many nucleated cells were present was estimated from reference gene primer amplification. Sequencing used immunoSEQ multiplex PCR; TCRdb keeps in-frame clones, though not all of them. The V and J calls and the clone size are those of that table, but D and trimming were determined from the DNA. This table has about 400,000 clones, roughly 87% appearing once. Trimming took 7 bases from V and 1 from J, leaving 17 bases between them. The CDR3 runs 16 residues. CDR1 and CDR2 from the germline V gene are SGHVS and FNYEAQ. Ages ranged from about 18 to 89 years, with residence in 24 US areas. Cohort allocation depended upon clinical history that participants reported.

The receptor comes from a woman in her thirties who had recovered from COVID-19. The genes are TRBV7-6 and TRBJ1-3, with D hard to call. The sequenced material came from PBMCs or T cells enriched from blood (not recorded which). The CDR3 DNA reads TGTGCCAGCACCCTACGGCAGGTCGGTTCTGGAAACACCATATATTTT. Protein sequence: CASTLRQVGSGNTIYF.